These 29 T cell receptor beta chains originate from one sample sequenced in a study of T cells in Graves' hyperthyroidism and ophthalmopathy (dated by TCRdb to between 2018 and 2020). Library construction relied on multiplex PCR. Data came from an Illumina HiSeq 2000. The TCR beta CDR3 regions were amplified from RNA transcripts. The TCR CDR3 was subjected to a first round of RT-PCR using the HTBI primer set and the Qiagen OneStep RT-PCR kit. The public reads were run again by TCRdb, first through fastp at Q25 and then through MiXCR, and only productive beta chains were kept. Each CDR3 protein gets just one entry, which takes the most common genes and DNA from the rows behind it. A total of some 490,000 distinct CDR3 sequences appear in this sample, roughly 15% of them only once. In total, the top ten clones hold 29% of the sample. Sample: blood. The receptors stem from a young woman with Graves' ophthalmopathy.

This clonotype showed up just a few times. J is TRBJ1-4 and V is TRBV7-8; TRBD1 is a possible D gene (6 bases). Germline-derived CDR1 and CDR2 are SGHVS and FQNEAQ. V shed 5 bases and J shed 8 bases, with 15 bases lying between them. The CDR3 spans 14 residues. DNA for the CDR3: TGTGCCAGCAGCGCTACAGGGTTGAAAGAAAAACTGTTTTTT. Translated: CASSATGLKEKLFF.

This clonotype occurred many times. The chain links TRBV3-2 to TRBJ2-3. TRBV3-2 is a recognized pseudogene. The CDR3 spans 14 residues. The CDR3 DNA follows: TGTGCCAGCAGCCAAGATTTCAGGCCGGATACGCAGTATTTT. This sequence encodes CASSQDFRPDTQYF.

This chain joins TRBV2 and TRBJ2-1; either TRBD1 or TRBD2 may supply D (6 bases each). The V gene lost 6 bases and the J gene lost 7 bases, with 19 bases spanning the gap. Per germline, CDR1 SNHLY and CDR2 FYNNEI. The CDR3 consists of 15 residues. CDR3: CASREGLGGRNEQFF. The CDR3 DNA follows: TGTGCCAGCAGGGAGGGGTTAGGGGGACGGAATGAGCAGTTCTTC.

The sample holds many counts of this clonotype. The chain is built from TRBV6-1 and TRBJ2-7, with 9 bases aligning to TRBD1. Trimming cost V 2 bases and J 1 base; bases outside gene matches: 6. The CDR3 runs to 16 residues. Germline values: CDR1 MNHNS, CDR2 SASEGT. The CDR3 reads CASSEQWTGVSYEQYF. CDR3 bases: TGTGCCAGCAGTGAACAATGGACAGGGGTTTCCTACGAGCAGTACTTC.

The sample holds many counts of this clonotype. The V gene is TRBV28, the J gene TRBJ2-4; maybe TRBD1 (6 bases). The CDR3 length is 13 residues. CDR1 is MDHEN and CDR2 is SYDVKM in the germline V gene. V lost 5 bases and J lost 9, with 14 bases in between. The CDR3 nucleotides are TGTGCCAGCAGTCCGACAGGAAAGGGCATTCAGTACTTC. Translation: CASSPTGKGIQYF.

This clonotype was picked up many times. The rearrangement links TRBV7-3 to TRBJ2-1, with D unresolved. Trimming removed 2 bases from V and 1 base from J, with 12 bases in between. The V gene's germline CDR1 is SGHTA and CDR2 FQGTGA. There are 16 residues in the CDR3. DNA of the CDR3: TGTGCCAGCAGCTTATCCGGGCAGTTATCCTACAATGAGCAGTTCTTC. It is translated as CASSLSGQLSYNEQFF.

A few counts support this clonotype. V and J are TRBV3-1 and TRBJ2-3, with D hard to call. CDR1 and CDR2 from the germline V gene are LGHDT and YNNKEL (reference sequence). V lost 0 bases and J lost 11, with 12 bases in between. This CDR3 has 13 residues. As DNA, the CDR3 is TGTGCCAGCAGCCAAGAACGGGCTGGTTTGCAGTATTTT. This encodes CASSQERAGLQYF.

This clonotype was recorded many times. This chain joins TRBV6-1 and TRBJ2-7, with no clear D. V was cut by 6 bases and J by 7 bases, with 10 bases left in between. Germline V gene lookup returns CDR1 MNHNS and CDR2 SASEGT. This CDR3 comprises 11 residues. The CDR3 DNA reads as TGTGCCAGCAGAGGACCCGCAGAGCAGTACTTC. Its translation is CASRGPAEQYF.

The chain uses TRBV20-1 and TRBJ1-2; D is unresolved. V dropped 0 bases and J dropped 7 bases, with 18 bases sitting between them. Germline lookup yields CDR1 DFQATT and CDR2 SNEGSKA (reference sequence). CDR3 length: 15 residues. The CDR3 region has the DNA TGCAGTGCTAGAGAAATACAGAGGCCCGAGCGTGGCTACACCTTC. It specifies CSAREIQRPERGYTF.

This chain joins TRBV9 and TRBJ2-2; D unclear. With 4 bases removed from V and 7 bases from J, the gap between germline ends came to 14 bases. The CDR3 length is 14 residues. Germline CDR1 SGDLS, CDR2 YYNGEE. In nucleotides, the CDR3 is TGTGCCAGCAGCTTACTCCAGTGGGGCGGGGAGCTGTTTTTT. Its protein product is CASSLLQWGGELFF.

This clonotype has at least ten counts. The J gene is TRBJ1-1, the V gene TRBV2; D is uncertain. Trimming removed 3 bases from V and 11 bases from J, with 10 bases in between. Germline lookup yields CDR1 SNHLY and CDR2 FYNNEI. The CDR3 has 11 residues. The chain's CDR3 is CASSDSRAAFF. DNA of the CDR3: TGTGCCAGCAGTGACAGTCGGGCGGCTTTCTTT.

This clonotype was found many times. The CDR3, as DNA: TGTGCCAGCAGCTTAGGTGGCGGGGGGGGTGAGCAGTTCTTC. As protein: CASSLGGGGGEQFF. The V and J genes are TRBV7-3 and TRBJ2-1; TRBD2 matches 9 bases. In germline, CDR1 is SGHTA, CDR2 FQGTGA. After removal of 2 bases from V and 9 bases from J, the junction contained 5 bases not matched to a gene. This CDR3 is built from 14 residues.

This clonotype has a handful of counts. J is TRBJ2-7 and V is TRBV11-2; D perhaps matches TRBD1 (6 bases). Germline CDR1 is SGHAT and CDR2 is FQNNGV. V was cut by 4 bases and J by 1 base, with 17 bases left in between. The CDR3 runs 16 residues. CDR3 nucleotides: TGTGCCAGCAGCTACCTACAGGGTTTTGCGTCCTACGAGCAGTACTTC. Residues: CASSYLQGFASYEQYF.

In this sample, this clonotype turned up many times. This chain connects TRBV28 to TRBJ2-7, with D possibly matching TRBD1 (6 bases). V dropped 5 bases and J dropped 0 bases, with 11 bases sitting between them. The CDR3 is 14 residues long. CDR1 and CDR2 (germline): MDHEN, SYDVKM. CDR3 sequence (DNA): TGTGCCAGCAGTGAAGGGGGAAGCTCCTACGAGCAGTACTTC. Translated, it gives CASSEGGSSYEQYF.

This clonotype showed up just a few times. CDR3 protein: CASSLARLGEFF. CDR3 coding DNA: TGTGCCAGCAGCCTGGCGAGGCTCGGGGAGTTCTTC. The V and J genes are TRBV7-3 and TRBJ2-1, with TRBD2 as a possible D gene (5 bases). The germline V gene has CDR1 SGHTA and CDR2 FQGTGA. The CDR3 contains 12 residues. Trimming stripped 5 bases from V and 14 bases from J, with 16 bases between. The full variable domain, rest sourced from reference TRBV7-3 and TRBJ2-1, is GAGVSQTPSNKVTEKGKYVELRCDPISGHTALYWYRQSLGQGPEFLIYFQGTGAADDSGLPNDRFFAVRPEGSVSTLKIQRTERGDSAVYLCASSLARLGEFFGPGTRLTVL.

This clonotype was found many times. CDR3: CASSPGLTNLAYEQYF. The CDR3 nucleotides are TGTGCCAGCAGCCCCGGACTTACAAACCTTGCCTACGAGCAGTACTTC. This chain links TRBV5-8 with TRBJ2-7, with D possibly being TRBD2 (5 bases). CDR1 and CDR2 (germline): SGHTS, YDEGEE. The CDR3 spans 16 residues. V was clipped by 4 bases and J by 2 bases, with 19 bases between them.

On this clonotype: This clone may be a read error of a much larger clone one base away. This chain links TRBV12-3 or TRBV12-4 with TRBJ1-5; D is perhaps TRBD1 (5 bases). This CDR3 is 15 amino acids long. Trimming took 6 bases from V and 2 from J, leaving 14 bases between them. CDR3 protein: CASSLSRGGNQPQHF. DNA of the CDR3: TGTGCCAGCAGCTTAAGTCGAGGGGGCAATCAGCCCCAGCATTTT.

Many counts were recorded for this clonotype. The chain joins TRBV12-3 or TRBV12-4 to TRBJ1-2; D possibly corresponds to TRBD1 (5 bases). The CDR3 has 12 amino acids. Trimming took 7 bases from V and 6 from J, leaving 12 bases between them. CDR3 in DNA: TGTGCCAGCACCATCGGGGCGGATGGCTACACCTTC. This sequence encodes CASTIGADGYTF.

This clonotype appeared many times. CDR3: CASSLARQKQETQYF. The CDR3 nucleotides read TGTGCCAGCAGTTTGGCCAGACAAAAACAAGAGACCCAGTACTTC. The V gene is TRBV28, the J gene TRBJ2-5; D remains unclear. V dropped 3 bases and J dropped 2 bases, with 13 bases sitting between them. CDR1 MDHEN and CDR2 SYDVKM come from the germline V gene. This CDR3 spans 15 amino acids.

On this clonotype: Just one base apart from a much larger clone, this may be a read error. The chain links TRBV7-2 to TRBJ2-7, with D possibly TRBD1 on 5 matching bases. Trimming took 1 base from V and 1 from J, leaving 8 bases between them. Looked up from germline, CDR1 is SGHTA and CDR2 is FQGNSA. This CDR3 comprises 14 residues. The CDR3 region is CTSSLGGRSYEQYF. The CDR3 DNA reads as TGTACCAGCAGCTTAGGGGGCAGGTCCTACGAGCAGTACTTC.

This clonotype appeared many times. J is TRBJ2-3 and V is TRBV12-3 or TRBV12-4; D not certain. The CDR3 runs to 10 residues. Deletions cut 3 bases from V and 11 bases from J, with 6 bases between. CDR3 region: CASSLSGQYF. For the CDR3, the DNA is TGTGCCAGCAGTTTGAGTGGGCAGTATTTT.

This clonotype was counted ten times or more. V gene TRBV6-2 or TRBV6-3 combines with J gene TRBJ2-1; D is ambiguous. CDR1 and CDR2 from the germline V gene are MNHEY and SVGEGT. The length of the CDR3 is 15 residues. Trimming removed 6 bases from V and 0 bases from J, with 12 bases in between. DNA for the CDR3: TGTGCCAGCAGACTTCCAAACCGCTCCTACAATGAGCAGTTCTTC. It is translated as CASRLPNRSYNEQFF.

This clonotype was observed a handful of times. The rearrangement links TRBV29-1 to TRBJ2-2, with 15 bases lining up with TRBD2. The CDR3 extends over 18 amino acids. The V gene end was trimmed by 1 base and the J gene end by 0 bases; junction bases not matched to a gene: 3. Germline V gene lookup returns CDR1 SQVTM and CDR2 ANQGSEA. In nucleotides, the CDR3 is TGCAGCGTTGAAGGGACTAGCGGGAGGGCCACGAACACCGGGGAGCTGTTTTTT. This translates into CSVEGTSGRATNTGELFF.

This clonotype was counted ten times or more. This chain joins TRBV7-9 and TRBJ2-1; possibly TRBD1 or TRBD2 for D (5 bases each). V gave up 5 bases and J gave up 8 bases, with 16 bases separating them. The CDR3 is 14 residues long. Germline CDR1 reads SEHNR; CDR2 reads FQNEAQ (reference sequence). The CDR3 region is CASSTLGGQYEQFF. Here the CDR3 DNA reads TGTGCCAGCAGCACCCTAGGAGGACAATATGAGCAGTTCTTC.

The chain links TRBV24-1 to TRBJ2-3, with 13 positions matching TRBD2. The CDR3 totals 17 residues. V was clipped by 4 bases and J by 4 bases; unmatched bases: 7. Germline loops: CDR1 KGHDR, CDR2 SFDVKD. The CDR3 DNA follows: TGTGCCACCAGTGACCTGGGACTAGCGGGACGTTCAGATACGCAGTATTTT. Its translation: CATSDLGLAGRSDTQYF.

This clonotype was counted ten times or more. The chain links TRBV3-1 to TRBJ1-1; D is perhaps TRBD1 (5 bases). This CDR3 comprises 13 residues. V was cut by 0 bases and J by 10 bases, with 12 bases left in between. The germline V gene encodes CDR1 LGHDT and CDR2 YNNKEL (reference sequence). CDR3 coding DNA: TGTGCCAGCAGCCAAGATCGCGGGGCGGGAGCTTTCTTT. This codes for CASSQDRGAGAFF.

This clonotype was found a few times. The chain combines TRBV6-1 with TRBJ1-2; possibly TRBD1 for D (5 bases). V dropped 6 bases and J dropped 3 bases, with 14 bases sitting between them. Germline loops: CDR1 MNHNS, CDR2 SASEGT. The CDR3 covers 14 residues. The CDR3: CASSVLGRDYGYTF. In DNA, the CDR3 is TGTGCCAGCAGCGTCCTGGGACGGGACTATGGCTACACCTTC.

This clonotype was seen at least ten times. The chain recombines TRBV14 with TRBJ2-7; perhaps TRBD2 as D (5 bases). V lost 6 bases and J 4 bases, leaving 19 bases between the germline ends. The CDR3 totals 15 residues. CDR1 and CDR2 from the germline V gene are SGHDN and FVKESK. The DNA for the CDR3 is TGTGCCAGCAGTCCCCCAGGAAGGGAGCTATACGAGCAGTACTTC. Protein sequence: CASSPPGRELYEQYF.

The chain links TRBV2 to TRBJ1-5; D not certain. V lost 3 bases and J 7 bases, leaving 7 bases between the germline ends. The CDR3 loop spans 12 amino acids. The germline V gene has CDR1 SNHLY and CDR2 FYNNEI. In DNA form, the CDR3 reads TGTGCCAGCAGTGACCTCAAACAGCCCCAGCATTTT. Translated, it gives CASSDLKQPQHF.